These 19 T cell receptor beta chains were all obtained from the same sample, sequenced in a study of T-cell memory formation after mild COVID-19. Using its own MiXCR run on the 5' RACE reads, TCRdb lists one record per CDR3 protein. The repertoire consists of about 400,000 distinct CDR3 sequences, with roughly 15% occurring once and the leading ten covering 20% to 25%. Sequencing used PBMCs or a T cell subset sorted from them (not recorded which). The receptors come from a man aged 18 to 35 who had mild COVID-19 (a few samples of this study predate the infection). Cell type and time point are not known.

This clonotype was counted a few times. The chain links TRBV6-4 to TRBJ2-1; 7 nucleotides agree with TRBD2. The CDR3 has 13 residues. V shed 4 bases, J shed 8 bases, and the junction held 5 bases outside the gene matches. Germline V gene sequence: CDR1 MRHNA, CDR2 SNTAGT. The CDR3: CASSVDGGDEQFF. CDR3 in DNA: TGTGCCAGCAGTGTCGATGGGGGGGATGAGCAGTTCTTC.

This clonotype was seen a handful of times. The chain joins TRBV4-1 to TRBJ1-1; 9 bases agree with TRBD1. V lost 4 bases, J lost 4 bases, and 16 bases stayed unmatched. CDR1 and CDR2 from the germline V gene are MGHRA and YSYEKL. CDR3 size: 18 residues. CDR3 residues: CASSLAPGTGFRGTEAFF. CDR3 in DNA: TGCGCCAGCAGCCTCGCCCCCGGGACAGGGTTTAGGGGCACTGAAGCTTTCTTT.

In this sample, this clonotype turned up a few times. The CDR3 DNA follows: TGTGCCAGCAGTGGGGTTAGCTCCTACAATGAGCAGTTCTTC. It specifies CASSGVSSYNEQFF. The rearrangement uses TRBV6-2 or TRBV6-3 and TRBJ2-1; no definite D call. Germline V CDR1 and CDR2: MNHEY, SVGEGT. CDR3 length: 14 residues. V dropped 5 bases and J dropped 0 bases, with 8 bases sitting between them.

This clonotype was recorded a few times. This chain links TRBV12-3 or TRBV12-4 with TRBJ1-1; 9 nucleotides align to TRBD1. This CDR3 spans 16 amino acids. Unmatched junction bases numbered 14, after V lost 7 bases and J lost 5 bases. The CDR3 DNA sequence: TGTGCCAGCACCCTAACACCCGGGACAGGGACAACTGAAGCTTTCTTT. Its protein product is CASTLTPGTGTTEAFF.

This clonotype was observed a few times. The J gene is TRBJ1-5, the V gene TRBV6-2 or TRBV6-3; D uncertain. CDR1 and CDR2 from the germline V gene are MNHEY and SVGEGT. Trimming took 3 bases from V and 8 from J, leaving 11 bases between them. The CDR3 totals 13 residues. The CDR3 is CASSYRVAKPQHF. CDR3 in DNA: TGTGCCAGCAGTTATCGGGTGGCGAAGCCCCAGCATTTT.

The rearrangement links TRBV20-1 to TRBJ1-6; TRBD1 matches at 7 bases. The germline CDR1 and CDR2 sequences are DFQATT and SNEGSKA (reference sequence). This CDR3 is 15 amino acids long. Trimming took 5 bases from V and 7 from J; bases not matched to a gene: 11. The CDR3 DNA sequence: TGCAGTGCTCGGGGACAGTTAGTTTCCAATTCACCCCTCCACTTT. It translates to CSARGQLVSNSPLHF.

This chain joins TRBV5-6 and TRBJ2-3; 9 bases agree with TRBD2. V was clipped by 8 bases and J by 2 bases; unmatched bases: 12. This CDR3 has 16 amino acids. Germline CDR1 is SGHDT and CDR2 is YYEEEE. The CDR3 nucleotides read TGTGCCAGTAGCACCCCCCAGCGGGGGGTCACAGATACGCAGTATTTT. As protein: CASSTPQRGVTDTQYF.

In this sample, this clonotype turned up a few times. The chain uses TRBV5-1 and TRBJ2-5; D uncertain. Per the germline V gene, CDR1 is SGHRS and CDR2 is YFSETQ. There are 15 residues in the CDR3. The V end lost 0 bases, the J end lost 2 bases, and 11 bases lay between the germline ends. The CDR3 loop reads CASSLATASQETQYF. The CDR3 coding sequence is TGCGCCAGCAGCTTGGCCACTGCCTCACAAGAGACCCAGTACTTC.

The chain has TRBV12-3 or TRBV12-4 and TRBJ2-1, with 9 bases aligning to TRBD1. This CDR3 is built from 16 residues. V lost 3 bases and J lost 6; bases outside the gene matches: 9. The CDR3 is CASSFIGDRVRNEQFF. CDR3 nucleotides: TGTGCCAGCAGTTTCATTGGGGACAGGGTACGCAATGAGCAGTTCTTC.

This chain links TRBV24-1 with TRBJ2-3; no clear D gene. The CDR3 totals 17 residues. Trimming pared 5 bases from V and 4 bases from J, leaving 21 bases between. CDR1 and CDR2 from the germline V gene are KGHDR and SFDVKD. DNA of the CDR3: TGTGCCACCAGTGCTCAACCAAGACCCTCCGAGCCAGATACGCAGTATTTT. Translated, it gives CATSAQPRPSEPDTQYF.

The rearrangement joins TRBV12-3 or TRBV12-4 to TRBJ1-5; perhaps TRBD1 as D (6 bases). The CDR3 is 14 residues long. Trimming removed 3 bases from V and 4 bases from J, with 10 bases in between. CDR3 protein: CASSLGARNQPQHF. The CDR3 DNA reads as TGTGCCAGCAGTTTGGGGGCGCGGAATCAGCCCCAGCATTTT.

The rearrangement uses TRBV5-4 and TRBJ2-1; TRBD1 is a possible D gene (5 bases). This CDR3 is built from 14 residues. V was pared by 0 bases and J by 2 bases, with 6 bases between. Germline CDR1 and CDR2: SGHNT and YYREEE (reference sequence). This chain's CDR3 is CASSLDRPYNEQFF. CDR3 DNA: TGTGCCAGCAGCTTGGACAGGCCCTACAATGAGCAGTTCTTC.

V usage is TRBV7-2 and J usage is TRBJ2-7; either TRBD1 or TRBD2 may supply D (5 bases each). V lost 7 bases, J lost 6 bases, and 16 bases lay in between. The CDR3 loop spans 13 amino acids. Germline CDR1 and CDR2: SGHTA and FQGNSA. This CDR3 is CASTPVRGGEQYV. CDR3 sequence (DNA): TGTGCCAGCACCCCAGTGAGGGGTGGCGAGCAGTACGTC.

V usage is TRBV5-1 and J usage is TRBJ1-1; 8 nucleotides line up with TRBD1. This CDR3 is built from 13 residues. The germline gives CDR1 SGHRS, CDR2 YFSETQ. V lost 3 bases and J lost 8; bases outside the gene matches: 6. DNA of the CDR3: TGCGCCAGCAGCTGGGGACAGGCCACGGAAGCTTTCTTT. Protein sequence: CASSWGQATEAFF.

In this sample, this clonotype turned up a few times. CDR3 sequence reads: CASSLGLQGFYGYTF. The CDR3 bases are TGTGCCAGCAGCTTAGGGCTTCAGGGGTTCTATGGCTACACCTTC. The chain has TRBV11-2 and TRBJ1-2; a possible D gene is TRBD1 (6 bases). Trimming removed 1 base from V and 4 bases from J, with 13 bases in between. CDR3 length: 15 residues. Germline values: CDR1 SGHAT, CDR2 FQNNGV. Looking up the rest from reference TRBV11-2 and TRBJ1-2 gives the full variable domain: EAGVAQSPRYKIIEKRQSVAFWCNPISGHATLYWYQQILGQGPKLLIQFQNNGVVDDSQLPKDRFSAERLKGVDSTLKIQPAKLEDSAVYLCASSLGLQGFYGYTFGSGTRLTVV.

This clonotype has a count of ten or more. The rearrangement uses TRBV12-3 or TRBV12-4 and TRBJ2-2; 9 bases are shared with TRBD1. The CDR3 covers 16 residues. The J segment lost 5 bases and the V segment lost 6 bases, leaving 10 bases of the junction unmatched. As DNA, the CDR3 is TGTGCCAGCAGCAGACAATTAGGACAGGGGACCGGGGAGCTGTTTTTT. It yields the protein CASSRQLGQGTGELFF.

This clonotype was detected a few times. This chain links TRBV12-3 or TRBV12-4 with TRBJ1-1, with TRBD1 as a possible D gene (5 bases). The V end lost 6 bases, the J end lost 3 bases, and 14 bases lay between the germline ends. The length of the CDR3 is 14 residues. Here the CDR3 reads CASSWRGRYTEAFF. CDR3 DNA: TGTGCCAGCAGCTGGAGGGGTCGGTACACTGAAGCTTTCTTT.

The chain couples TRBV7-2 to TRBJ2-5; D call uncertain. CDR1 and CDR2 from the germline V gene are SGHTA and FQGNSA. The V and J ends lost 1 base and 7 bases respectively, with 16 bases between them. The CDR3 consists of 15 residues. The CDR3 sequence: CASSLDPVEKWTQYF. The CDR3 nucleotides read TGTGCCAGCAGCTTAGATCCGGTAGAGAAATGGACCCAGTACTTC.

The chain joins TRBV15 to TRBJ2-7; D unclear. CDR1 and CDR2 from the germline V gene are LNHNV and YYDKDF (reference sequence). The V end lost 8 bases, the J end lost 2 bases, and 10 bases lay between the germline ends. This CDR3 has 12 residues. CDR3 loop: CATPQNPYEQYF. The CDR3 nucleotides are TGTGCCACCCCACAGAACCCCTACGAGCAGTACTTC.